There are many counts of the clone carrying this TCR beta chain. Its antigen is currently unknown. The data originate from a study of T cell repertoires in cytomegalovirus infection. Study overall: A matching HLA type, together with CMV infection, was signaled by public TCR beta signatures. Broader study findings: The cumulative frequency of public TCR beta families identified carriers of CMV plus the relevant HLA. HLA-C-restricted CMV clonotypes gave the most frequent clonotype in two of eight donors.

V was trimmed by 7 bases and J by 1 base, leaving 4 bases between them. Germline CDR1 is MNHNS and CDR2 is SASEGT. This CDR3 is 12 amino acids long. Each CDR3 protein is one row after TCRdb ran MiXCR on the reads. The table lists some 800,000 distinct CDR3 sequences, about 33% of them singletons, with roughly 12% in the top ten. This sample comprised cultured CD8+ T cells from PBMCs, obtained from culture after CMV antigen stimulation. The TCR was taken from a human donor in good health (CMV status not recorded). Some clones in this sample may be carry-over from other donors' samples. This sequence joins TRBV6-1 and TRBJ2-2, with D uncertain. The DNA of the CDR3 is TGTGCCAGCAATGGGAACACCGGGGAGCTGTTTTTT. Residues: CASNGNTGELFF.